This is a list of T cell receptor beta chains from one sample in a study of blood T cell repertoires in COVID-19. The repertoire was sequenced with immunoSEQ multiplex PCR; TCRdb's copy has only in-frame clones and lacks some. The sample has about 200,000 clones; less than 85% are singletons. Material: peripheral blood. All receptors derive from a woman between 70 and 85 years old with acute or convalescent COVID-19. Each CDR3 is given with its conserved first and last residue. Each record gives: CDR3 protein, CDR3 DNA, V gene, clone size, J gene, D gene. The D gene is left open where the match is weak. Clone size appears in some rows only: once, few, many, or a class for an expanded clone.

CDR3aa: CASSGQYNEKLFF; CDR3nt: TGTGCCAGCAGTGGACAGTATAATGAAAAACTGTTTTTT; v_gene: TRBV27; abundance: once; j_gene: TRBJ1-4; d_gene: .
CDR3aa: CASSVGYGTYYPEAFF; CDR3nt: TGTGCCAGCAGTGTAGGTTACGGTACTTACTATCCTGAAGCTTTCTTT; v_gene: TRBV25-1; abundance: .; j_gene: TRBJ1-1; d_gene: .
CDR3aa: CASSIPGNYGYTF; CDR3nt: TGTGCCAGTAGTATTCCCGGGAACTATGGCTACACCTTC; v_gene: TRBV19; abundance: .; j_gene: TRBJ1-2; d_gene: .
CDR3aa: CASSLGGLENTGELFF; CDR3nt: TGTGCTAGCAGCTTGGGGGGGCTCGAAAACACCGGGGAGCTGTTTTTT; v_gene: TRBV7-7; abundance: .; j_gene: TRBJ2-2; d_gene: .
CDR3aa: CASSRDINQPQHF; CDR3nt: TGTGCCAGCAGCCGGGACATAAATCAGCCCCAGCATTTT; v_gene: TRBV12-3/TRBV12-4; abundance: .; j_gene: TRBJ1-5; d_gene: .
CDR3aa: CASSRTSGSETQYF; CDR3nt: TGTGCCAGCAGTAGAACTAGCGGGAGTGAGACCCAGTACTTC; v_gene: TRBV6-5; abundance: .; j_gene: TRBJ2-5; d_gene: TRBD2
CDR3aa: CASSTNYREETQYF; CDR3nt: TGTGCCAGTAGTACCAACTACAGGGAAGAGACCCAGTACTTC; v_gene: TRBV19; abundance: .; j_gene: TRBJ2-5; d_gene: .
CDR3aa: CASSSGGRYPTDTQYF; CDR3nt: TGTGCCAGCAGCTCTGGGGGGAGGTACCCCACAGATACGCAGTATTTT; v_gene: TRBV7-8; abundance: .; j_gene: TRBJ2-3; d_gene: .
CDR3aa: CAWSVRGTDSNQPQHF; CDR3nt: TGTGCCTGGAGTGTACGAGGAACCGATAGCAATCAGCCCCAGCATTTT; v_gene: TRBV30; abundance: few; j_gene: TRBJ1-5; d_gene: .
CDR3aa: CASSLSAGPNLYEQYF; CDR3nt: TGTGCCAGCAGTTTATCGGCGGGGCCCAACCTTTACGAGCAGTACTTC; v_gene: TRBV27; abundance: .; j_gene: TRBJ2-7; d_gene: .
CDR3aa: CASSPGTGNTIYF; CDR3nt: TGTGCCAGCAGTCCCGGGACTGGAAACACCATATATTTT; v_gene: TRBV12-3/TRBV12-4; abundance: .; j_gene: TRBJ1-3; d_gene: .
CDR3aa: CASAERGADNEQFF; CDR3nt: TGTGCCAGCGCTGAACGGGGGGCTGACAATGAGCAGTTCTTC; v_gene: TRBV27; abundance: once; j_gene: TRBJ2-1; d_gene: .
CDR3aa: CAISVPHLAGAMGELFF; CDR3nt: TGTGCCATCAGTGTGCCTCATCTAGCAGGGGCTATGGGGGAGCTGTTTTTT; v_gene: TRBV10-3; abundance: .; j_gene: TRBJ2-2; d_gene: .
CDR3aa: CASSEGLAGGGVTQYF; CDR3nt: TGTGCCAGCAGTGAGGGCCTAGCGGGAGGTGGTGTGACCCAGTACTTC; v_gene: TRBV2; abundance: .; j_gene: TRBJ2-5; d_gene: TRBD2